This T cell receptor (beta chain) emerged from a study of human T cells and chemical hapten exposure. About the study: A 2 cm by 2 cm inner upper arm patch received 2% DPC for sensitization.

This CDR3 region has 16 residues. CDR1 SGHAT and CDR2 FQNNGV come from the germline V gene. Deletions cut 2 bases from V and 4 bases from J, with 15 bases between. General study findings and limits: Patch test score was positively correlated with the counts of PT1 expanded TCRs. Counts of TCRs above 1 in 1000 frequency stayed unchanged with DPC sensitization.

At least ten counts were recorded for this clonotype. Its target is unknown. The library attached unique molecular identifiers to individual cDNA molecules. From the RACE reads, TCRdb called clonotypes with MiXCR, one entry per CDR3 protein. The profile covers about 340,000 distinct CDR3 sequences, with around 7% appearing a single time and around 8.2% taken by the ten largest. As for time point: patch test 1, 2 weeks after DPC sensitization. Treatment indicated: therapeutic diphenylcyclopropenone sensitization with weekly scalp DPC. The TCR comes from a woman aged 18-29 years with alopecia areata. Some clones in this sample may be carry-over from other donors' samples. The material sequenced was whole blood, taken in connection with sensitization to the hapten diphenylcyclopropenone (DPC). The genes are TRBV11-2 and TRBJ2-4, with D possibly called TRBD1 or TRBD2 (6 bases each). CDR3 region: CASSLLLGAGKNIQYF. Written as DNA, the CDR3 is TGTGCCAGCAGCTTATTACTGGGGGCGGGGAAAAACATTCAGTACTTC.